This T cell receptor (beta chain) was observed in a study of siplizumab effects on memory and regulatory T cells. Findings and limits, study-wide: Naive T cells appeared more diverse than memory cells and seemed to be major alloresponse contributors. Most alloreactive clones went unmapped to unstimulated subsets; only a minor fraction mapped. Siplizumab significantly brought down the alloreactive sequences that trace back to unstimulated CD4+ memory cells.

It was 95,000 to 100,000 TCR templates that were assayed per sample. TCRdb keeps only in-frame clones here, not all; method: immunoSEQ multiplex PCR. The sample carries about 100,000 clones, about 91% recorded once. About this clone: As yet, its antigen is unknown.

Germline CDR1 is SNHLY and CDR2 is FYNNEI. The ends were cut back, 7 bases at V and 4 bases at J, with 8 bases in the middle. This CDR3 comprises 11 residues. Source material: CD4+ T cells sorted from blood. The V gene is TRBV2, the J gene TRBJ2-7; TRBD1 is a possible D gene (6 bases). The TCR comes from a human donor in good health. CDR3 amino acids: CASIGGYEQYF. CDR3 DNA: TGTGCCAGCATAGGGGGATACGAGCAGTACTTC.